This entry is about one TCR beta chain. The antigen is unknown. All of the isolated RNA was reverse transcribed, so expressed TCRB transcripts were sequenced. Repertoires were generated with immunoSEQ multiplex PCR, while TCRdb's copy carries only in-frame clones and drops some. Among a few hundred thousand clones listed, over 10% were seen once. These data come from a study of beta chain features in type 1 diabetes. Notes on the study in general: Patients and controls would share equally any PCR tilt toward shorter templates. For patients, the naive, central memory and Treg TCRB repertoires appeared more alike than for healthy donors.

CDR1 KGHSH and CDR2 LQKENI come from the germline V gene. With 3 bases clipped from V and 7 bases from J, the junction kept 2 bases outside the gene matches. The CDR3 sequence is 13 residues long. The sequence came from a man aged 18-30 years in good health. The sample taken for sequencing was naive CD4+ T cells from blood. J is TRBJ2-7 and V is TRBV18, with 11 bases identical to TRBD2. The CDR3 here is CASSPGLAEEQYF. CDR3 sequence (DNA): TGTGCCAGCTCACCGGGACTAGCGGAAGAGCAGTACTTC.